This T cell receptor beta chain stems from a study of blood T cell repertoires in COVID-19. On the study more broadly: Donors in Cohort 3 counted as recovered after two negative PCRs, clearance, or symptom resolution.

Per the authors' pipeline: Amplification of reference gene primers provided the estimated nucleated cell counts. Here immunoSEQ multiplex PCR was the method, and the copy in TCRdb shows in-frame clones only, minus some. Clone size and the V and J calls come from that table; the DNA yielded D and trimming. The data hold some 200,000 clones, with roughly 91% observed a single time. Sample: PBMCs or T cells enriched from blood (not recorded which). This sequence originates from a man aged 25-45 years in a cohort exposed to, infected with or recovered from COVID-19 (not recorded which).

The CDR3 is CATSDRQGYGYTF. CDR3 in DNA: TGTGCCACCAGTGATCGACAGGGATATGGCTACACCTTC. The rearrangement links TRBV24-1 to TRBJ1-2; 7 bases are a match to TRBD1. Germline CDR1 reads KGHDR; CDR2 reads SFDVKD. V was clipped by 3 bases and J by 5 bases; unmatched bases: 2. The CDR3 is made up of 13 amino acids.